The 22 T cell receptor beta chains presented below share a single source sample, sequenced in a study of blood T cell repertoires in COVID-19. The repertoire was sequenced with immunoSEQ multiplex PCR; TCRdb's copy has only in-frame clones and lacks some. The repertoire includes a few hundred thousand clones, about 85% of them detected once, and around 1% sits in the top ten. Sequencing was done on a sample of peripheral blood. These receptors were taken from a human donor with COVID-19, enrolled during active disease. The donor label of this sample is uncertain.

V usage is TRBV19 and J usage is TRBJ2-5; 9 nucleotides agree with TRBD2. V lost 3 bases and J lost 4; bases outside the gene matches: 6. Germline-derived CDR1 and CDR2 are LNHDA and SQIVND (reference sequence). The CDR3 totals 15 residues. CDR3 protein: CASSIRREGGETQYF. For the CDR3, the DNA is TGTGCCAGTAGTATCAGGCGGGAGGGCGGAGAGACCCAGTACTTC.

This sequence joins TRBV28 and TRBJ1-5; tentatively, D is TRBD1 (6 bases). This CDR3 region has 15 residues. Trimming removed 6 bases from V and 4 bases from J, with 16 bases in between. The germline V gene has CDR1 MDHEN and CDR2 SYDVKM. The CDR3, as DNA: TGTGCCAGCAGGTCTGCGGACAGACTGAATCAGCCCCAGCATTTT. Protein: CASRSADRLNQPQHF.

Only one count was recorded for this clone. The chain uses TRBV19 and TRBJ2-7; TRBD2 aligns across 12 bases. CDR1 is LNHDA, CDR2 SQIVND, per germline (reference sequence). With 8 bases clipped from V and 1 base from J, the junction kept 0 bases outside the gene matches. CDR3 length: 13 amino acids. The CDR3 DNA reads TGTGCCAGTGGGACTAGCGGGTCCTACGAGCAGTACTTC. Translation: CASGTSGSYEQYF. The whole variable domain, remainder taken from reference TRBV19 and TRBJ2-7, is DGGITQSPKYLFRKEGQNVTLSCEQNLNHDAMYWYRQDPGQGLRLIYYSQIVNDFQKGDIAEGYSVSREKKESFPLTVTSAQKNPTAFYLCASGTSGSYEQYFGPGTRLTVT.

Here the CDR3 reads CASSTTGDNTEAFF. The CDR3 nucleotides are TGTGCCAGCAGCACTACAGGGGATAACACTGAAGCTTTCTTT. The chain combines TRBV7-2 with TRBJ1-1; 7 bases fit TRBD1. Germline CDR1 SGHTA, CDR2 FQGNSA. This CDR3 has 14 amino acids. J lost 2 bases, V lost 5 bases, and 5 bases had no gene match.

The chain joins TRBV28 to TRBJ2-6, with TRBD1 matching over 7 bases. CDR1 and CDR2 (germline): MDHEN, SYDVKM. The CDR3 is 15 amino acids. The J segment lost 2 bases and the V segment lost 7 bases, leaving 5 bases of the junction unmatched. This CDR3 reads CASTKTGAGANVLTF. CDR3 nucleotide sequence: TGTGCCAGCACAAAAACAGGGGCTGGGGCCAACGTCCTGACTTTC. Looking up the rest from reference TRBV28 and TRBJ2-6 gives the full variable domain: DVKVTQSSRYLVKRTGEKVFLECVQDMDHENMFWYRQDPGLGLRLIYFSYDVKMKEKGDIPEGYSVSREKKERFSLILESASTNQTSMYLCASTKTGAGANVLTFGAGSRLTVL.

The chain is built from TRBV5-1 and TRBJ1-1; 7 nucleotides agree with TRBD1. The ends lost 4 bases at V and 1 base at J; junction bases unmatched: 7. The CDR3 extends over 15 amino acids. Germline loops: CDR1 SGHRS, CDR2 YFSETQ. The CDR3 sequence: CASSLRQGWNTEAFF. CDR3 sequence (DNA): TGCGCCAGCAGCCTTAGACAGGGATGGAACACTGAAGCTTTCTTT. Full variable domain (missing parts from reference TRBV5-1 and TRBJ1-1): KAGVTQTPRYLIKTRGQQVTLSCSPISGHRSVSWYQQTPGQGLQFLFEYFSETQRNKGNFPGRFSGRQFSNSRSEMNVSTLELGDSALYLCASSLRQGWNTEAFFGQGTRLTVV.

This clone was recorded once. V is TRBV5-4 and J is TRBJ1-3; D ambiguous. Germline loops: CDR1 SGHNT, CDR2 YYREEE (reference sequence). CDR3 length: 15 residues. The ends were cut back, 0 bases at V and 0 bases at J, with 7 bases in the middle. The CDR3 sequence: CASSLGGGSGNTIYF. The CDR3 DNA reads as TGTGCCAGCAGCTTGGGGGGAGGCTCTGGAAACACCATATATTTT.

The chain couples TRBV2 to TRBJ1-4; possible D gene TRBD1, 6 bases. This CDR3 is 15 amino acids long. Per germline, CDR1 SNHLY and CDR2 FYNNEI. Trimming removed 8 bases at V and 0 bases at J, with 13 bases between. The CDR3 coding sequence is TGTGCCAGCGGACAAGGGGGTGCAACTAATGAAAAACTGTTTTTT. This sequence encodes CASGQGGATNEKLFF.

J is TRBJ2-5 and V is TRBV11-2, with 9 positions matching TRBD2. Losses at the gene ends were 2 bases for V and 2 bases for J; bases not matched to a gene: 9. Germline V gene sequence: CDR1 SGHAT, CDR2 FQNNGV. This CDR3 is built from 17 residues. CDR3 bases: TGTGCCAGCAGCTTACGTGGTAGCGGGAGTCGGCAAGAGACCCAGTACTTC. Translation: CASSLRGSGSRQETQYF.

The CDR3 sequence: CASSLGPPGDTNYGYTF. The CDR3 nucleotides are TGTGCCAGCAGTTTAGGACCGCCGGGGGATACTAACTATGGCTACACCTTC. The chain has TRBV28 and TRBJ1-2; D perhaps matches TRBD1 (5 bases). This CDR3 has 17 residues. CDR1 and CDR2 from the germline V gene are MDHEN and SYDVKM. Trimming removed 2 bases at V and 0 bases at J, with 16 bases between.

The chain has TRBV30 and TRBJ2-4; 8 bases line up with TRBD1. The CDR3 is 17 amino acids. The germline gives CDR1 GTSNPN, CDR2 SVGIG (reference sequence). With V trimmed by 2 bases and J by 7 bases, 16 bases remained unmatched. The CDR3 sequence is CAWSPTPYRGRMNIQYF. CDR3 DNA sequence: TGTGCCTGGAGTCCAACACCCTACAGGGGGAGGATGAACATTCAGTACTTC.

The rearrangement links TRBV27 to TRBJ2-3; TRBD2 is a possible D gene (5 bases). With 6 bases removed from V and 4 bases from J, the gap between germline ends came to 14 bases. The germline CDR1 and CDR2 sequences are MNHEY and SMNVEV (reference sequence). CDR3 length: 14 amino acids. CDR3 sequence: CASRPGAASDTQYF. The CDR3 bases are TGTGCCAGCAGGCCCGGAGCGGCCTCAGATACGCAGTATTTT.

This chain joins TRBV30 and TRBJ1-1, with D perhaps TRBD1 (5 bases). The CDR3 extends over 13 amino acids. CDR1 is GTSNPN, CDR2 SVGIG, per germline (reference sequence). V lost 0 bases to trimming and J lost 5 bases, with 10 bases between them. CDR3 sequence (DNA): TGTGCCTGGAGTGTACTGGAGGGGACTGAAGCTTTCTTT. Amino acid sequence: CAWSVLEGTEAFF.

The rearrangement uses TRBV7-9 and TRBJ2-5, with D possibly matching TRBD1 (5 bases). The CDR3 runs 15 residues. The V gene lost 4 bases and the J gene lost 3 bases, with 15 bases spanning the gap. Per the germline V gene, CDR1 is SEHNR and CDR2 is FQNEAQ (reference sequence). Written as DNA, the CDR3 is TGTGCCAGCAGCTACCAGACAGATTCCAAAGAGACCCAGTACTTC. Translating gives CASSYQTDSKETQYF.

The chain employs TRBV28 and TRBJ2-5; 7 bases match TRBD2. V lost 3 bases and J lost 0; bases outside the gene matches: 10. Germline lookup yields CDR1 MDHEN and CDR2 SYDVKM. The CDR3 contains 17 residues. The CDR3 nucleotides read TGTGCCAGCAGTTTCGACCGACTAGCCCAGTACCAAGAGACCCAGTACTTC. Translated, it gives CASSFDRLAQYQETQYF.

This clone was found once. The gene calls are TRBV27 and TRBJ2-3; D perhaps matches TRBD1 (6 bases). The CDR3 is made up of 14 amino acids. Trimming took 6 bases from V and 2 from J, leaving 12 bases between them. Germline loops: CDR1 MNHEY, CDR2 SMNVEV (reference sequence). In DNA, the CDR3 is TGTGCCAGCAGGCGGACAGAGTTCACAGATACGCAGTATTTT. Its translation: CASRRTEFTDTQYF.

The chain links TRBV7-2 to TRBJ1-6; TRBD1 might be the D (5 bases). The CDR3 is 18 amino acids. V lost 2 bases and J 1 base, leaving 15 bases between the germline ends. Germline V gene data show CDR1 as SGHTA and CDR2 as FQGNSA. The CDR3 spells CASSLLAGTRSYNSPLHF. The CDR3 nucleotides are TGTGCCAGCAGCTTATTGGCGGGGACGAGGTCCTATAATTCACCCCTCCACTTT.

This clone was seen just once. The rearrangement links TRBV30 to TRBJ1-3; D may be TRBD1 (6 bases). The germline CDR1 and CDR2 sequences are GTSNPN and SVGIG (reference sequence). The CDR3 has 16 amino acids. Trimming removed 2 bases from V and 0 bases from J, with 14 bases in between. Here the CDR3 DNA reads TGTGCCTGGAGTCCCCGACAGGAATTCTCTGGAAACACCATATATTTT. This sequence encodes CAWSPRQEFSGNTIYF.

The CDR3 loop reads CASSQDKVPTSGTGNNEQFF. The CDR3 region has the DNA TGCGCCAGCAGCCAAGATAAGGTGCCCACATCCGGGACAGGGAACAATGAGCAGTTCTTC. The chain couples TRBV4-3 to TRBJ2-1, with 9 nucleotides matching TRBD1. Germline lookup yields CDR1 LGHNA and CDR2 YSLEER. V lost 0 bases and J lost 5; bases outside the gene matches: 17. The CDR3 totals 20 residues.

This chain links TRBV4-1 with TRBJ2-7; TRBD2 matches 9 bases. Germline V gives CDR1 MGHRA, CDR2 YSYEKL. The CDR3 length is 15 residues. After removal of 1 base from V and 3 bases from J, the junction contained 4 bases not matched to a gene. For the CDR3, the DNA is TGCGCCAGCAGCCAAGCCGAAGCGGGAGGCTACGAGCAGTACTTC. It yields the protein CASSQAEAGGYEQYF.

This chain connects TRBV27 to TRBJ2-5; tentatively, D is TRBD1 (6 bases). Germline V CDR1 and CDR2: MNHEY, SMNVEV (reference sequence). The germline V and J ends were trimmed by 1 base and 2 bases, with 8 bases remaining between them. The CDR3 contains 14 residues. CDR3 region: CASSLLGGQETQYF. As DNA, the CDR3 is TGTGCCAGCAGTTTATTAGGGGGACAAGAGACCCAGTACTTC.

The J gene is TRBJ1-3, the V gene TRBV28; unclear D gene. Germline lookup yields CDR1 MDHEN and CDR2 SYDVKM. Trimming removed 7 bases at V and 0 bases at J, with 13 bases between. This CDR3 has 15 amino acids. The CDR3 DNA sequence: TGTGCCAGCACCCTCGGGAGAAACTCTGGAAACACCATATATTTT. This gives the protein CASTLGRNSGNTIYF.